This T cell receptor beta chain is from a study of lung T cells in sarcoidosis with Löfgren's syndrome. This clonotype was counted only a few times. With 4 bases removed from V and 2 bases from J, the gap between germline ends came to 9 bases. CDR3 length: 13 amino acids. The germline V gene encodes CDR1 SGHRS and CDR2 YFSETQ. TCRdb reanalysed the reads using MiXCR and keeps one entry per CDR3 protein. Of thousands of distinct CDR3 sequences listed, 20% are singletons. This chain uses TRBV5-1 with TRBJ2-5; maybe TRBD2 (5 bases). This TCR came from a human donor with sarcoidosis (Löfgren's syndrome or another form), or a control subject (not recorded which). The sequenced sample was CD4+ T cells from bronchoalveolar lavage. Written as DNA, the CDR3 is TGCGCCAGCAGCCGGGAACTTCAAGAGACCCAGTACTTC. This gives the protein CASSRELQETQYF.